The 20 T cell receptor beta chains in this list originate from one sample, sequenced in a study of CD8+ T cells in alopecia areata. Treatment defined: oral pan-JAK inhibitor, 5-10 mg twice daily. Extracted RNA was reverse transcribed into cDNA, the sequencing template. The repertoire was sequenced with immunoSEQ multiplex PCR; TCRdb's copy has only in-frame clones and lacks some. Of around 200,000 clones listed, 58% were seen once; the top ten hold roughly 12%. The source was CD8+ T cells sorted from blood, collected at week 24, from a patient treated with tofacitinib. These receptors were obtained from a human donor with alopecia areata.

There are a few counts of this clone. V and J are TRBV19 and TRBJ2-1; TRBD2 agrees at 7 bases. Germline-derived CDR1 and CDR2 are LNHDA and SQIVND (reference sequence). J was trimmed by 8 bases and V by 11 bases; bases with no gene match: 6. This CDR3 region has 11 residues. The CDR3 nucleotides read TGTGCCGCCACGGGGGGAGATGAGCAGTTCTTC. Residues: CAATGGDEQFF.

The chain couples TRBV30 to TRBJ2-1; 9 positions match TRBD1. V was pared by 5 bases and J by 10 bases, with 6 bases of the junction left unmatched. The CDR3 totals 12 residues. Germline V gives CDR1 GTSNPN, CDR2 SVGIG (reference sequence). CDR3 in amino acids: CAWGRQGVEQFF. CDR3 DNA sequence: TGTGCCTGGGGAAGACAGGGGGTCGAGCAGTTCTTC.

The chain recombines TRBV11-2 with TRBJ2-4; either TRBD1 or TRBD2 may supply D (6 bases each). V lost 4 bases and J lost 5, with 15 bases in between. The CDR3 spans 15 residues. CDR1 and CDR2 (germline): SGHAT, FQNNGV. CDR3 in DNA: TGTGCCAGCAGCTCGAGGGGGGCCGCGGAAAACATTCAGTACTTC. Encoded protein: CASSSRGAAENIQYF.

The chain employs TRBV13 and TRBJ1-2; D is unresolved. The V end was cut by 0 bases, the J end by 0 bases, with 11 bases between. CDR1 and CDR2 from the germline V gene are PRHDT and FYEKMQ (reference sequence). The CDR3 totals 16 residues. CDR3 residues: CASSLGRALTNYGYTF. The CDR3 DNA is TGTGCCAGCAGCTTAGGGCGGGCATTGACTAACTATGGCTACACCTTC.

The CDR3 DNA follows: TGTGCCTGGAGTGGTCGATGGGGCGATGGCTACACCTTC. This translates into CAWSGRWGDGYTF. The chain couples TRBV30 to TRBJ1-2; a possible D gene is TRBD1 (5 bases). V was clipped by 1 base and J by 6 bases, with 12 bases between them. The CDR3 is 13 amino acids. From germline, CDR1 is GTSNPN and CDR2 SVGIG (reference sequence).

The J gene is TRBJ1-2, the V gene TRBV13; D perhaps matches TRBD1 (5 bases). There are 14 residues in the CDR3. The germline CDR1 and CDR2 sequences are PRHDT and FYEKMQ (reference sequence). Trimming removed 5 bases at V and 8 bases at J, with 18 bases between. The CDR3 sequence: CASSLRSSGRGYTF. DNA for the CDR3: TGTGCCAGCAGCCTCAGATCGTCGGGGCGAGGCTACACCTTC.

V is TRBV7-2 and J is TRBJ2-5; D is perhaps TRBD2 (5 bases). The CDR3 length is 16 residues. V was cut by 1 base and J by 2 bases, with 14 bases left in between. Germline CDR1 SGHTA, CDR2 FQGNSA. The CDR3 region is CASSLVLGAVQETQYF. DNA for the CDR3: TGTGCCAGCAGCTTAGTGCTTGGAGCGGTTCAAGAGACCCAGTACTTC. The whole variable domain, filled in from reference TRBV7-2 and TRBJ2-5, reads GAGVSQSPSNKVTEKGKDVELRCDPISGHTALYWYRQSLGQGLEFLIYFQGNSAPDKSGLPSDRFSAERTGGSVSTLTIQRTQQEDSAVYLCASSLVLGAVQETQYFGPGTRLLVL.

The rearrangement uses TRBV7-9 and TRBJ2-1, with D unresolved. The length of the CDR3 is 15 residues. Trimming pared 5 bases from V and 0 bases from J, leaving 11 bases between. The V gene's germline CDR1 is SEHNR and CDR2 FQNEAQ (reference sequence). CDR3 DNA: TGTGCCAGCAGCCAAGACACGGGCTCCTACAATGAGCAGTTCTTC. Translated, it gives CASSQDTGSYNEQFF.

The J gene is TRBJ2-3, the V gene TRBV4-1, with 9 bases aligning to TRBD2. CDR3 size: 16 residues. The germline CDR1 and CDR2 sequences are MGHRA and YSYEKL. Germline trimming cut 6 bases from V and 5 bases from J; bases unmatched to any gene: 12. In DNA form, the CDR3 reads TGCGCCAGCAGACGAGGACTAGCGAAGCGGTTAGATACGCAGTATTTT. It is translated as CASRRGLAKRLDTQYF.

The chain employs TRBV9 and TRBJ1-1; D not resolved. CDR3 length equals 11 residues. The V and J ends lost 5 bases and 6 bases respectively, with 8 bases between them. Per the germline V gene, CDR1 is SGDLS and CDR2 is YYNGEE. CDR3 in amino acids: CASSRGAEAFF. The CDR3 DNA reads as TGTGCCAGCAGTCGGGGAGCTGAAGCTTTCTTT.

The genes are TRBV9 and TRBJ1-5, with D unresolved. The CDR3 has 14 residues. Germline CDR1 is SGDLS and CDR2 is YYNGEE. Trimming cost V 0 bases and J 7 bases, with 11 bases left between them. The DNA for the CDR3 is TGTGCCAGCAGCGTAGAGGCAGCTGGACAGCCCCAGCATTTT. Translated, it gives CASSVEAAGQPQHF.

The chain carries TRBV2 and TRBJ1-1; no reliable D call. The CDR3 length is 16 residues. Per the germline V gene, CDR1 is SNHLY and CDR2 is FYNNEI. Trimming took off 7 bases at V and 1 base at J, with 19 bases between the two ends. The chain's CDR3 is CASTVNSLPSNTEAFF. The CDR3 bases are TGTGCCAGCACGGTCAACAGCCTCCCTTCGAACACTGAAGCTTTCTTT. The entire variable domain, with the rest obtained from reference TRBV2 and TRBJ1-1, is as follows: EPEVTQTPSHQVTQMGQEVILRCVPISNHLYFYWYRQILGQKVEFLVSFYNNEISEKSEIFDDQFSVERPDGSNFTLKIRSTKLEDSAMYFCASTVNSLPSNTEAFFGQGTRLTVV.

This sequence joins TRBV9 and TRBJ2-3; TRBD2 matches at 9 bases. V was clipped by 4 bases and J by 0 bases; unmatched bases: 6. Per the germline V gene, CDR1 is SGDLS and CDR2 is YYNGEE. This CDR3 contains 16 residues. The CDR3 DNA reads TGTGCCAGCAGCTCACCTAGCGGGGAGAGCACAGATACGCAGTATTTT. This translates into CASSSPSGESTDTQYF.

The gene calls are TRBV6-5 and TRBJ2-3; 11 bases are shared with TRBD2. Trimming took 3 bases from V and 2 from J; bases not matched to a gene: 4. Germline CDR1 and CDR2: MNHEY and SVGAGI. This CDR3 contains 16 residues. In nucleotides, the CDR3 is TGTGCCAGCAGTTATGCTAGCGGGGGGACCACAGATACGCAGTATTTT. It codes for CASSYASGGTTDTQYF.

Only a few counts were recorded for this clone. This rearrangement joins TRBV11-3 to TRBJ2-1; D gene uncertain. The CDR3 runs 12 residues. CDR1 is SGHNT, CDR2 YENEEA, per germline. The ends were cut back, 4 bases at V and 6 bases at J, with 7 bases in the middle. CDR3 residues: CASSWVPNEQFF. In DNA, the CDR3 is TGTGCCAGCAGCTGGGTTCCCAATGAGCAGTTCTTC.

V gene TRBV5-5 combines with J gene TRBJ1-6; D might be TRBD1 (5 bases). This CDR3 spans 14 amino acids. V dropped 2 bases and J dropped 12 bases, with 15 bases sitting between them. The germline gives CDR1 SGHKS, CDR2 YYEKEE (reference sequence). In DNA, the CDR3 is TGTGCCAGCAGCTTTCGGCAGGGAGTGGTACCCCTCCACTTT. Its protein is CASSFRQGVVPLHF.

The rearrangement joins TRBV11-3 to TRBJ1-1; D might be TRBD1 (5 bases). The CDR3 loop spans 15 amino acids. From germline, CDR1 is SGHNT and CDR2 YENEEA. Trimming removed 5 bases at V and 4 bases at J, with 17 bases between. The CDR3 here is CASSERPGTRTEAFF. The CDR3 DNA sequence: TGTGCCAGCAGCGAGAGGCCGGGGACCCGCACTGAAGCTTTCTTT.

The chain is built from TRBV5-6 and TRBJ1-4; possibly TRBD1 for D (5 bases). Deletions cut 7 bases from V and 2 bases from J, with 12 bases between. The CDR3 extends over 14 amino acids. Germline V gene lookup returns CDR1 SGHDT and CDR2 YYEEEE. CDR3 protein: CASVMGGTNEKLFF. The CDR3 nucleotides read TGTGCCAGCGTCATGGGGGGGACTAATGAAAAACTGTTTTTT.

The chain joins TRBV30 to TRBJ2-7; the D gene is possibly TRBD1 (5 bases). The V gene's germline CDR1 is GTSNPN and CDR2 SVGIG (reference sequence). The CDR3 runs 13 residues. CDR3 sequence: CALWTQLSYEQYF. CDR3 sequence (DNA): TGTGCTTTATGGACACAACTTTCCTACGAGCAGTACTTC. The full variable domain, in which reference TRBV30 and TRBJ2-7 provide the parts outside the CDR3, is SQTIHQWPATLVQPVGSPLSLECTVEGTSNPNLYWYRQAAGRGLQLLFYSVGIGQISSEVPQNLSASRPQDRQFILSSKKLLLSDSGFYLCALWTQLSYEQYFGPGTRLTVT.

Here the CDR3 reads CASSYSEDRGRDTQYF. The CDR3 DNA follows: TGTGCCAGCAGTTACTCTGAGGACAGGGGAAGAGATACGCAGTATTTT. The chain has TRBV6-5 and TRBJ2-3, with 9 nucleotides matching TRBD1. Trimming cost V 0 bases and J 5 bases; bases outside gene matches: 6. The CDR3 is 16 amino acids. CDR1 and CDR2 (germline): MNHEY, SVGAGI.